This T cell receptor beta chain stems from a study of blood T cells in healthy people across ages. Study overall: About one barcoded beta molecule per two T cells came from capture by template switching. Study observations and caveats: Age advanced and TCR beta diversity per million T cells fell, roughly linearly. When set beside aged donors, long-lived donors presented more naive CD4+ cells and higher diversity. Any conclusive comparison of naive versus antigen-experienced cells was prevented by using unsorted PBMCs.

A second about 6 to 12 cycle PCR used barcoded and J-beta primers. TCRdb fed the 5' RACE reads into MiXCR, producing one record per CDR3 protein. The table lists about 640,000 distinct CDR3 sequences, under 65% of them singletons. Regarding this clonotype: What it binds is unknown.

V was trimmed by 5 bases and J by 8 bases, leaving 16 bases between them. Germline V CDR1 and CDR2: LGHDT, YNNKEL (reference sequence). The CDR3 sequence is 14 residues long. The chain is built from TRBV3-1 and TRBJ2-1; the D gene is possibly TRBD2 (5 bases). The sequencing input was blood. This TCR came from a man in his sixties in good health. This CDR3 reads CASSVKLVSDEQFF. The CDR3 nucleotides read TGTGCCAGCAGCGTTAAACTAGTGTCGGATGAGCAGTTCTTC.